This T cell receptor beta chain emerged from a study of T cell responses to AZD1222 COVID-19 vaccine. Trimming stripped 10 bases from V and 5 bases from J, with 15 bases between. CDR3 length equals 13 residues. Germline CDR1 and CDR2: MDHEN and SYDVKM. Sequencing was performed with immunoSEQ multiplex PCR; in TCRdb, only in-frame clones are kept and a portion is missing. This table holds over 100,000 clones, 75% to 90% found once. The sequence was collected from an adult in good health. This material consisted of peripheral blood, taken on day 0 of AZD1222 vaccination. V is TRBV28 and J is TRBJ1-5; D uncertain. The DNA of the CDR3 is TGTGCCACCGCCGGGCCCACCTATCAGCCCCAGCATTTT. The encoded protein is CATAGPTYQPQHF.